The present entry profiles one T cell receptor beta chain with its context. What it binds is not known. The data were obtained in a study of shared clonotypes between healthy human individuals. Study information: The cohort comprised a couple of women and a few men. Their ages spanned 18 to 49 years. The study's findings and limits: A generally larger estimated richness was seen in naive subsets than in memory subsets.

Trimming shortened V by 10 bases and J by 3 bases, and 10 bases separated the two germline ends. CDR3 length: 11 residues. CDR1 SGHVS and CDR2 FQNEAQ come from the germline V gene. At a deep level, the assay was run. This table comes from immunoSEQ multiplex PCR, and its TCRdb copy is limited to in-frame clones, with some not included. The table records approximately 2.1 million clones, over 85% of them present only once. The sequence came from a man aged 18 to 35 in good health. Some clones in this sample may be carry-over from other donors' samples. The chain employs TRBV7-8 and TRBJ2-7; possibly TRBD2 for D (6 bases). What was sequenced was naive CD4+ T cells from PBMCs. Subset noted: CD45RA+ positively selected. The DNA for the CDR3 is TGTGCCACCGAGGGAGGCTACGAGCAGTACTTC. It translates to CATEGGYEQYF.